A selection of T cell receptor beta chains follows, all from one sample in a study of early T cells in non-severe SARS-CoV-2 infection. A single record per CDR3 protein comes from TCRdb applying MiXCR to the 5' RACE reads. The sample lists about 110,000 distinct CDR3 sequences; about an eighth were seen once. The material sequenced was whole blood. The source is an adult who was a healthcare worker with PCR-confirmed SARS-CoV-2 infection or an uninfected control (not recorded which). Both conserved end residues are part of each CDR3. D genes are given only for firm matches. Clone size is not always given. Where it is, it says once, few, many or a class for expanded clones.

abundance: few
d_gene: TRBD1
j_gene: TRBJ2-1
v_gene: TRBV5-4
CDR3nt: TGTGCCAGCAGCTCTCGACGACAGGGCCAATGGGAGCAGTTCTTC
CDR3aa: CASSSRRQGQWEQFF

abundance: many
d_gene: NA
j_gene: TRBJ2-4
v_gene: TRBV20-1
CDR3nt: TGCAGTGCTTCTAACCCCAGGGGGGGGAAAAACATTCAGTACTTC
CDR3aa: CSASNPRGGKNIQYF

abundance: few
d_gene: NA
j_gene: TRBJ2-1
v_gene: TRBV6-5
CDR3nt: TGTGCCAGCAGTTACTTGTGGGGACCCAATGAGCAGTTCTTC
CDR3aa: CASSYLWGPNEQFF

abundance: NA
d_gene: NA
j_gene: TRBJ2-1
v_gene: TRBV20-1
CDR3nt: TGCAGTGCTCCCCGAGGGGGGGGGACTTCCTACAATGAGCAGTTCTTC
CDR3aa: CSAPRGGGTSYNEQFF

abundance: few
d_gene: NA
j_gene: TRBJ2-1
v_gene: TRBV2
CDR3nt: TGTGCCAGCAGAACAGGCGCTAATGAGCAGTTCTTC
CDR3aa: CASRTGANEQFF

abundance: NA
d_gene: TRBD1
j_gene: TRBJ2-2
v_gene: TRBV7-6
CDR3nt: TGTGCCAGCAGCGTCATCCCCCAGGGGGCGAGCACCGGGGAGCTGTTTTTT
CDR3aa: CASSVIPQGASTGELFF

abundance: NA
d_gene: NA
j_gene: TRBJ2-3
v_gene: TRBV7-2
CDR3nt: TGTGCCAGCAGGAACACAGATACGCAGTATTTT
CDR3aa: CASRNTDTQYF

abundance: NA
d_gene: TRBD2
j_gene: TRBJ2-2
v_gene: TRBV7-9
CDR3nt: TGTGCCAGCAGCTTAGATCCGGGAGGGCCAACCGGGGAGCTGTTTTTT
CDR3aa: CASSLDPGGPTGELFF

abundance: NA
d_gene: NA
j_gene: TRBJ2-2
v_gene: TRBV7-6
CDR3nt: TGTGCCAGCAGCCCCAGGGGGGTGAACACCGGGGAGCTGTTTTTT
CDR3aa: CASSPRGVNTGELFF

abundance: many
d_gene: NA
j_gene: TRBJ2-3
v_gene: TRBV2
CDR3nt: TGTGCCAGCAGTGAAGTCAGCACAGCAGATACGCAGTATTTT
CDR3aa: CASSEVSTADTQYF

abundance: NA
d_gene: NA
j_gene: TRBJ1-2
v_gene: TRBV28
CDR3nt: TGTGCCACCGTCCAGGGGATCAGCGGCTACACCTTC
CDR3aa: CATVQGISGYTF

abundance: few
d_gene: NA
j_gene: TRBJ1-1
v_gene: TRBV6-1
CDR3nt: TGTGCCAGCAGTGAAGGACCGAACACTGAAGCTTTCTTT
CDR3aa: CASSEGPNTEAFF

abundance: NA
d_gene: NA
j_gene: TRBJ1-5
v_gene: TRBV6-2/TRBV6-3
CDR3nt: TGTGCCAGCAGTTACTCGGGCGGCGGGGGCAATCAGCCCCAGCATTTT
CDR3aa: CASSYSGGGGNQPQHF

abundance: many
d_gene: TRBD2
j_gene: TRBJ2-7
v_gene: TRBV6-5
CDR3nt: TGTGCCAGCAGTTACTCGGAGCGGGAAGCAACCTACGAGCAGTACTTC
CDR3aa: CASSYSEREATYEQYF

abundance: many
d_gene: TRBD1
j_gene: TRBJ1-2
v_gene: TRBV28
CDR3nt: TGTGCCAGCAGTTTCCGGGACAGGGGTATATATGGCTACACCTTC
CDR3aa: CASSFRDRGIYGYTF

abundance: few
d_gene: TRBD1
j_gene: TRBJ1-1
v_gene: TRBV11-1
CDR3nt: TGTGCCAGCAGCCCCCACAGGGGGGGCACTGAAGCTTTCTTT
CDR3aa: CASSPHRGGTEAFF

abundance: NA
d_gene: NA
j_gene: TRBJ1-2
v_gene: TRBV5-4
CDR3nt: TGTGCCAGCAGCTTGGCCCTCGGGACTAGCTATGGCTACACCTTC
CDR3aa: CASSLALGTSYGYTF

abundance: NA
d_gene: TRBD2
j_gene: TRBJ2-3
v_gene: TRBV7-3
CDR3nt: TGTGCCAGCAGTCCTGGGGAAGGCGGGAGGAAAACAGATACGCAGTATTTT
CDR3aa: CASSPGEGGRKTDTQYF

abundance: NA
d_gene: NA
j_gene: TRBJ2-1
v_gene: TRBV29-1
CDR3nt: TGCAGCGCAGAGGGGGAAAACAATGAGCAGTTCTTC
CDR3aa: CSAEGENNEQFF

abundance: NA
d_gene: TRBD1
j_gene: TRBJ2-7
v_gene: TRBV19
CDR3nt: TGTGCCAGTAGTGGGACGGGACAGGGGATCAAGCAGTACTTC
CDR3aa: CASSGTGQGIKQYF

abundance: NA
d_gene: NA
j_gene: TRBJ2-2
v_gene: TRBV20-1
CDR3nt: TGCAGTGCGCGGTGGATTACCGGGGAGCTGTTTTTT
CDR3aa: CSARWITGELFF

abundance: many
d_gene: NA
j_gene: TRBJ1-3
v_gene: TRBV12-3/TRBV12-4
CDR3nt: TGTGCCAGCAGTTCCGGGACCCCTGGAAACACCATATATTTT
CDR3aa: CASSSGTPGNTIYF

abundance: few
d_gene: NA
j_gene: TRBJ2-2
v_gene: TRBV28
CDR3nt: TGTGCCAGCGGTGCCGGGGAGCTGTTTTTT
CDR3aa: CASGAGELFF

abundance: few
d_gene: NA
j_gene: TRBJ2-1
v_gene: TRBV11-2
CDR3nt: TGTGCCAGCAGCTCGTGGGGCACTATCGGGCCCTACAATGAGCAGTTCTTC
CDR3aa: CASSSWGTIGPYNEQFF

abundance: many
d_gene: TRBD2
j_gene: TRBJ2-1
v_gene: TRBV7-3
CDR3nt: TGTGCCAGCAGCTTAAGGCCTCGTCTAGCGGGGGACTACAATGAGCAGTTCTTC
CDR3aa: CASSLRPRLAGDYNEQFF

abundance: NA
d_gene: NA
j_gene: TRBJ2-7
v_gene: TRBV7-8
CDR3nt: TGTGCCAGCAGCTTAGAGTCGCGACAGTACTTC
CDR3aa: CASSLESRQYF

abundance: NA
d_gene: NA
j_gene: TRBJ2-7
v_gene: TRBV4-1
CDR3nt: TGCGCCAGCAGCCAAGTATTGAAGGTCGAGCAGTACTTC
CDR3aa: CASSQVLKVEQYF

abundance: many
d_gene: TRBD1
j_gene: TRBJ1-1
v_gene: TRBV28
CDR3nt: TGTGCCAGCGCAGGGGGCAGAGCTGAAGCTTTCTTT
CDR3aa: CASAGGRAEAFF

abundance: NA
d_gene: TRBD1
j_gene: TRBJ2-1
v_gene: TRBV18
CDR3nt: TGTGCCAGCTCCTTCGGACAGGGGACCTACAATGAGCAGTTCTTC
CDR3aa: CASSFGQGTYNEQFF

abundance: many
d_gene: NA
j_gene: TRBJ2-7
v_gene: TRBV7-8
CDR3nt: TGTGCCAGCAGCTTATTATCAGGGATCGAGCAGTACTTC
CDR3aa: CASSLLSGIEQYF

abundance: few
d_gene: TRBD1
j_gene: TRBJ2-1
v_gene: TRBV7-9
CDR3nt: TGTGCCAGCAGCTTGACAGGGGATGAGCAGTTCTTC
CDR3aa: CASSLTGDEQFF

abundance: NA
d_gene: NA
j_gene: TRBJ1-2
v_gene: TRBV7-6
CDR3nt: TGTGCCAGCAGCTCGCAGACATACAGCAACGGCTACACCTTC
CDR3aa: CASSSQTYSNGYTF

abundance: NA
d_gene: NA
j_gene: TRBJ2-5
v_gene: TRBV11-2
CDR3nt: TGTGCCAGCAGCTTAGTTTGGTCCCGGGGCCAAGAGACCCAGTACTTC
CDR3aa: CASSLVWSRGQETQYF

abundance: NA
d_gene: NA
j_gene: TRBJ2-7
v_gene: TRBV19
CDR3nt: TGTGCCAGTAGTCCCCGCACCGCCGAGCAGTACTTC
CDR3aa: CASSPRTAEQYF

abundance: NA
d_gene: NA
j_gene: TRBJ2-1
v_gene: TRBV28
CDR3nt: TGTGCCAGCAAGGGTAAAAGGGAGCAGTTCTTC
CDR3aa: CASKGKREQFF

abundance: many
d_gene: NA
j_gene: TRBJ2-5
v_gene: TRBV7-9
CDR3nt: TGTGCCAGCAGCTTAGACAGGTCCCAAGAGACCCAGTACTTC
CDR3aa: CASSLDRSQETQYF

abundance: few
d_gene: TRBD1
j_gene: TRBJ1-2
v_gene: TRBV20-1
CDR3nt: TGCAGTGCTTTTGACAGGGTCCCCTATGGCTACACCTTC
CDR3aa: CSAFDRVPYGYTF

abundance: many
d_gene: NA
j_gene: TRBJ2-6
v_gene: TRBV11-2
CDR3nt: TGTGCCAGCAGCTTAGTCCCCCAGCCCGGGGCCAACGTCCTGACTTTC
CDR3aa: CASSLVPQPGANVLTF

abundance: few
d_gene: NA
j_gene: TRBJ1-1
v_gene: TRBV5-1
CDR3nt: TGCGCCAGCAGCTTGGTCCCAGGGCTGAACACTGAAGCTTTCTTT
CDR3aa: CASSLVPGLNTEAFF

abundance: NA
d_gene: TRBD2
j_gene: TRBJ2-7
v_gene: TRBV12-3/TRBV12-4
CDR3nt: TGTGCCAGCAGTGCCAGCGGGAGGGCCTTAGGGCAGTACTTC
CDR3aa: CASSASGRALGQYF

abundance: NA
d_gene: NA
j_gene: TRBJ2-7
v_gene: TRBV3-1
CDR3nt: TGTGCCAGCAGCCGTTCGGGGGAAGACGAGCAGTACTTC
CDR3aa: CASSRSGEDEQYF

abundance: many
d_gene: TRBD2
j_gene: TRBJ2-1
v_gene: TRBV7-3
CDR3nt: TGTGCCAGCAGCTTAACCAGGACTAGAGTCAATGAGCAGTTCTTC
CDR3aa: CASSLTRTRVNEQFF

abundance: few
d_gene: TRBD1
j_gene: TRBJ2-1
v_gene: TRBV14
CDR3nt: TGTGCCAGCAGTCAAATGACCGGGACAGGAGGCGATGAGCAGTTCTTC
CDR3aa: CASSQMTGTGGDEQFF

abundance: NA
d_gene: NA
j_gene: TRBJ1-1
v_gene: TRBV25-1
CDR3nt: TGTGCCAGCAGTGAACCTCCCCCCCGACAGGTCATGAACACTGAAGCTTTCTTT
CDR3aa: CASSEPPPRQVMNTEAFF

abundance: few
d_gene: NA
j_gene: TRBJ1-5
v_gene: TRBV11-2
CDR3nt: TGTGCCAGCAGCTTAGGTGGTCCGGGGGGAAGCAATCAGCCCCAGCATTTT
CDR3aa: CASSLGGPGGSNQPQHF

abundance: few
d_gene: TRBD1
j_gene: TRBJ2-2
v_gene: TRBV5-1
CDR3nt: TGCGCCAGCCGCGAGGGACAGGGATGGAGCGGGGAGCTGTTTTTT
CDR3aa: CASREGQGWSGELFF

abundance: NA
d_gene: NA
j_gene: TRBJ1-4
v_gene: TRBV5-1
CDR3nt: TGCGCCAGCAGCTTGGAAGGGGGGCCTAATGAAAAACTGTTTTTT
CDR3aa: CASSLEGGPNEKLFF

abundance: NA
d_gene: NA
j_gene: TRBJ1-1
v_gene: TRBV20-1
CDR3nt: TGCAGTGCTAGAGATCGACCCGGGACACTGAACACTGAAGCTTTCTTT
CDR3aa: CSARDRPGTLNTEAFF